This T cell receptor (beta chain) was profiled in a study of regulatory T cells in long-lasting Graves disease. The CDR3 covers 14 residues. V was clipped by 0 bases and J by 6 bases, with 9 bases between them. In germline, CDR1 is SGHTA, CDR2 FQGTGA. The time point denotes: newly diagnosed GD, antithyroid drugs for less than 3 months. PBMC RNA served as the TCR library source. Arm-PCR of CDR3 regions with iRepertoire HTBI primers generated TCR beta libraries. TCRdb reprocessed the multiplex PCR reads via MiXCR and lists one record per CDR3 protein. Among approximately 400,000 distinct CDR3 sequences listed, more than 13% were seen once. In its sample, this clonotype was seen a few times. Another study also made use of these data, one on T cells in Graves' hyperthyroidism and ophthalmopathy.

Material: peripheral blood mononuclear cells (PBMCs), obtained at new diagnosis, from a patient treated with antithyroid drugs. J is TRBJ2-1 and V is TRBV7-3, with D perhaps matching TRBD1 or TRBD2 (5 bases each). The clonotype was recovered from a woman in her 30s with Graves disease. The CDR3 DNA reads TGTGCCAGCAGCTTAACAGGGACGGGCAATGAGCAGTTCTTC. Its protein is CASSLTGTGNEQFF.